These 28 T cell receptor beta chains share one sample of origin, sequenced in a study of CD8+ T cells in alopecia areata. RNA was isolated and reverse transcribed to cDNA, the sequencing template. The repertoire was sequenced with immunoSEQ multiplex PCR; TCRdb's copy has only in-frame clones and lacks some. Singletons are absent from the sample, which has some 120,000 clones. The specimen was lesional skin. The receptors derive from a C3H/HeJ mouse with alopecia areata. The MHC haplotype of the strain is H2-k.

Concerning this clone itself: Genes and germline are mouse. With the read ending 4 residues before the CDR3 end, the germline J gene is used to fill in that end. This chain joins TRBV13-1 and TRBJ1-4; 8 positions agree with TRBD1. The CDR3 runs to 17 residues. V dropped 0 bases and J dropped 3; count of bases not matched to a gene: 7. Looked up from germline, CDR1 is NSHNY and CDR2 is SYGAGN. The part of the CDR3 DNA that was read is TGTGCCAGCAGTGATGACAGGGGGGGGTCCCCCAACGAA. Translated: CASSDDRGGSPNE. The entire CDR3 is CASSDDRGGSPNERLFF.

The table lists this clone with a few counts. Each gene name is a mouse one. The DNA ends 4 residues before the CDR3 does, and the rest of the CDR3 is filled in from the germline J gene. The chain couples TRBV19 to TRBJ2-1; D may be TRBD1 or TRBD2 (6 bases each). Trimming left V 0 bases short and J 5 bases short, with 12 bases between. The CDR3 spans 15 residues. Germline values: CDR1 FNHDT, CDR2 SITEND (reference sequence). CDR3 sequence: CASSIGGDKNAEQFF. The covered CDR3 bases are TGTGCCAGCAGTATAGGGGGGGACAAAAATGCT.

This clone has more than one count but fewer than ten. Germline and genes: mouse. The CDR3 bases that were read are TGTGCCAGCAGTGGGGCAGGGGGGAACGAA. Translating it yields CASSGAGGNE. The whole CDR3 region reads CASSGAGGNERLFF. The chain couples TRBV13-3 to TRBJ1-4; 7 bases match TRBD1. The read stops 4 residues short of the end of the CDR3; the missing end is completed from the germline J gene. The germline V gene encodes CDR1 NNHDY and CDR2 SYVADS. The CDR3 is made up of 14 amino acids. The V and J ends lost 3 bases and 5 bases, in that order; junction bases with no gene match: 4. Full variable domain (remainder filled in from reference TRBV13-3 and TRBJ1-4): EAAVTQSPRSKVAVTGGKVTLSCHQTNNHDYMYWYRQDTGHGLRLIHYSYVADSTEKGDIPDGYKASRPSQENFSLILELASLSQTAVYFCASSGAGGNERLFFGHGTKLSVL.

This clone came up a few times. The germline and genes are mouse ones. Read data end 4 residues before the CDR3 end; the end is taken from the germline J gene. J is TRBJ2-5 and V is TRBV13-1; the match to TRBD2 covers 9 bases. V dropped 3 bases and J dropped 3; count of bases not matched to a gene: 8. The CDR3 runs to 16 residues. Germline CDR1 NSHNY, CDR2 SYGAGN. The CDR3 DNA, read in part, is TGTGCCAGCAGTGCCCTCGGACTGGGGACACAAGAC. It specifies CASSALGLGTQD. The CDR3 reads in full as CASSALGLGTQDTQYF.

As to this clone: Genes here carry mouse names. The missing CDR3 end, 4 residues past where the read stops, is filled in from the germline J gene. The genes are TRBV13-1 and TRBJ2-5; 10 nucleotides line up with TRBD2. Trimming at V came to 5 bases and at J to 3 bases, leaving 3 bases not matched to a gene. This CDR3 is 14 amino acids long. The germline CDR1 and CDR2 sequences are NSHNY and SYGAGN. The CDR3 DNA, read in part, is TGTGCCAGCAGATTGACTGGGGGGCAAGAC. Translated: CASRLTGGQD. The entire CDR3 is CASRLTGGQDTQYF.

Turning to this clone: The TCRdb protein fails to match the DNA translation at residue 12; the protein reported here was translated from the DNA. The gene symbols are mouse symbols. Read coverage stops 3 residues before the CDR3 terminus; the germline J gene supplies the remainder. The genes are TRBV13-1 and TRBJ1-6; 8 bases line up with TRBD1. TRBJ1-6 is an open reading frame, and its role is uncertain. Unmatched junction bases numbered 2, after V lost 0 bases and J lost 6 bases. The germline V gene encodes CDR1 NSHNY and CDR2 SYGAGN. The CDR3 spans 15 residues. The CDR3: CASSDDRGSNSPLYF. The CDR3 DNA, read in part, is TGTGCCAGCAGTGATGACAGGGGGAGTAATTCGCCC.

This clone was observed a few times. Genes and germline come from the mouse. CDR3 bases read: TGTGCCAGCAGTGACCCCCAGTCTAGTCAAAAC. Translation gives CASSDPQSSQN. The whole CDR3 is CASSDPQSSQNTLYF. J is TRBJ2-4 and V is TRBV13-3; D gene uncertain. With the read ending 4 residues before the CDR3 end, the germline J gene is used to fill in that end. Germline V CDR1 and CDR2: NNHDY, SYVADS. Deletions cut 2 bases from V and 0 bases from J, with 10 bases between. This CDR3 is built from 15 residues.

This clone was seen ten or more times. Gene and germline names: mouse. The CDR3 DNA, read in part, is TGTGCCAGCAGTGATGCTGAGGGTCTCTCC. Protein sequence: CASSDAEGLS. The CDR3 reads in full as CASSDAEGLSDYTF. The chain is built from TRBV13-3 and TRBJ1-2; D remains ambiguous. The read finishes 4 residues shy of the CDR3 end, and the germline J gene is used to complete it. The length of the CDR3 is 14 residues. Germline assignment: CDR1 NNHDY and CDR2 SYVADS. The V end was cut by 0 bases, the J end by 4 bases, with 10 bases between.

This clone has only a few counts. Mouse names are used for the genes. Sequencing ends 4 residues short of the CDR3 end; the germline J gene provides the rest. The chain carries TRBV17 and TRBJ2-7; a weak D match, TRBD2 (5 bases). The CDR3 is 13 residues long. Germline assignment: CDR1 MNHDT and CDR2 YYDKIL. V was shortened by 5 bases and J by 0 bases, with 8 bases between the two germline ends. This CDR3 is CASSPGSSYEQYF. Partial CDR3 DNA: TGTGCTAGCAGTCCTGGGAGCTCCTAT. The whole variable domain, remainder taken from reference TRBV17 and TRBJ2-7, is DTTVKQNPRYKLARVGKPVNLICSQTMNHDTMYWYQKKPNQAPKLLLFYYDKILNREADTFEKFQSSRPNNSFCSLYIGSAGLEYSAMYLCASSPGSSYEQYFGPGTRLTVL.

Concerning this clone itself: The listed genes are named as in mouse. The CDR3 extends 4 residues past the end of the read, so its final part is completed from the germline J gene. The rearrangement links TRBV1 to TRBJ1-1; 12 positions match TRBD1. The CDR3 is 16 residues long. Germline lookup yields CDR1 NSQYPW and CDR2 LRSPGD (reference sequence). The DNA read from the CDR3 is TGCACCTGCAGTGCAGACCCCGGGACAGGGGGCCCA. Its translation is CTCSADPGTGGP. The whole CDR3 is CTCSADPGTGGPEVFF.

Concerning this clone: Germline and genes: mouse. Incomplete CDR3 DNA: TGCACCTGCAGTGCAGTACGACAGGGGGCCGGG. Encoded protein: CTCSAVRQGAG. The whole CDR3 reads CTCSAVRQGAGQLYF. The rearrangement links TRBV1 to TRBJ2-2; TRBD1 agrees at 9 bases. The CDR3 end lies 4 residues beyond the end of the read and is filled in from the germline J gene. The germline V gene has CDR1 NSQYPW and CDR2 LRSPGD (reference sequence). The CDR3 has 15 residues. V lost 1 base, J lost 6 bases, and 3 bases stayed unmatched.

A word on this clone: TCRdb's protein does not match the DNA translation at residue 11; the protein provided is translated from the DNA. Mouse gene names apply. The CDR3 end falls 3 residues outside the read, so it is completed with the germline J gene. The chain combines TRBV5 with TRBJ1-6, with a possible D match to TRBD1 (6 bases). TRBJ1-6 is annotated as an ORF whose role is uncertain. Germline V gene sequence: CDR1 LGHNA, CDR2 YNLKQL (reference sequence). CDR3 length: 14 residues. Trimming took off 0 bases at V and 7 bases at J, with 7 bases between the two ends. CDR3 protein: CASSQEQGNSPLYF. The CDR3 DNA, read in part, is TGTGCCAGCAGCCAAGAACAGGGAAATTCGCCC.

This clone was seen many times. Mouse gene names apply. With the read ending 4 residues before the CDR3 end, the germline J gene is used to fill in that end. The gene calls are TRBV1 and TRBJ2-1, with 8 bases aligning to TRBD1. The germline gives CDR1 NSQYPW, CDR2 LRSPGD (reference sequence). The CDR3 runs to 15 residues. The V gene end was trimmed by 1 base and the J gene end by 3 bases; junction bases not matched to a gene: 2. The covered CDR3 bases are TGCACCTGCAGTGCAGCAGGGGGCGCCTATGCT. Its translation is CTCSAAGGAYA. The full-length CDR3 reads as CTCSAAGGAYAEQFF.

The table lists this clone with a few counts. Gene names and germline match the mouse. The missing CDR3 end, 4 residues past where the read stops, is filled in from the germline J gene. The chain is built from TRBV17 and TRBJ2-5; TRBD2 matches at 9 bases. Germline V CDR1 and CDR2: MNHDT, YYDKIL. V gave up 2 bases and J gave up 1 base; unmatched junction bases: 1. The CDR3 is 15 residues long. The CDR3 region is CASSRWGGDQDTQYF. Incomplete CDR3 DNA: TGTGCTAGCAGTAGATGGGGGGGCGACCAAGAC.

This clone rates as medium-sized. Mouse germline and gene names are used. The read is 4 residues too short to cover the CDR3 end, so that end is filled in from the germline J gene. The J gene is TRBJ1-1, the V gene TRBV13-3, with D perhaps TRBD1 (6 bases). V dropped 7 bases and J dropped 1 base, with 8 bases sitting between them. The CDR3 contains 12 residues. Germline assignment: CDR1 NNHDY and CDR2 SYVADS. The DNA read from the CDR3 is TGTGCCAGCGGGACAAGAAACACA. This gives the protein CASGTRNT. The whole CDR3 reads CASGTRNTEVFF.

With regard to this clone: Gene names denote mouse genes. The read terminates 4 residues ahead of where the CDR3 ends, so the germline J gene completes it. This rearrangement joins TRBV13-3 to TRBJ2-7, with D hard to call. The CDR3 is made up of 12 amino acids. Germline CDR1 NNHDY, CDR2 SYVADS. CDR3 residues: CASSDSQYEQYF. The sequenced part of the CDR3 DNA is TGTGCCAGCAGTGATAGTCAATAT.

Concerning this clone itself: The listed genes are named as in mouse. The read finishes 4 residues shy of the CDR3 end, and the germline J gene is used to complete it. The chain links TRBV1 to TRBJ2-1; 7 positions agree with TRBD2. V was clipped by 1 base and J by 0 bases; unmatched bases: 3. CDR1 NSQYPW and CDR2 LRSPGD come from the germline V gene (reference sequence). The CDR3 has 16 residues. Incomplete CDR3 DNA: TGCACCTGCAGTGCAGGTGGGGGGAATAACTATGCT. Residues: CTCSAGGGNNYA. The whole CDR3 sequence is CTCSAGGGNNYAEQFF. The variable domain in full, with the rest retrieved from reference TRBV1 and TRBJ2-1, is VTLLEQNPRWRLVPRGQAVNLRCILKNSQYPWMSWYQQDLQKQLQWLFTLRSPGDKEVKSLPGADYLATRVTDTELRLQVANMSQGRTLYCTCSAGGGNNYAEQFFGPGTRLTVL.

This clone was found a few times. Mouse gene names and germline throughout. The read stops 4 residues short of the end of the CDR3; the missing end is completed from the germline J gene. The chain combines TRBV14 with TRBJ2-1; D is perhaps TRBD2 (6 bases). The germline gives CDR1 SGHDT, CDR2 FRDEAV. V was trimmed by 1 base and J by 5 bases, leaving 10 bases between them. CDR3 length: 14 residues. The sequenced part of the CDR3 DNA is TGTGCCAGCAGTTTCGTACTGGGTGATGCT. Protein sequence: CASSFVLGDA. The whole CDR3 region reads CASSFVLGDAEQFF.

The sample holds a few counts of this clone. The genes and germline here are from mouse. Sequencing ends 4 residues short of the CDR3 end; the germline J gene provides the rest. The V gene is TRBV13-3, the J gene TRBJ2-2; D is possibly TRBD1 (6 bases). Germline-derived CDR1 and CDR2 are NNHDY and SYVADS. V lost 7 bases and J lost 4, with 11 bases in between. The CDR3 contains 13 residues. Partial CDR3 DNA: TGTGCCAGCTTCACAGGGACCACCGGG. Its protein product is CASFTGTTG. The entire CDR3 protein is CASFTGTTGQLYF.

In the case of this clone: These gene names are mouse names. CDR3 sequence: CTCSDRAGGANTLYF. The covered CDR3 bases are TGCACCTGCAGTGACAGGGCTGGGGGGGCGAAC. The chain employs TRBV1 and TRBJ2-4, with 10 bases lining up with TRBD2. From the germline J gene comes the end of the CDR3, since the read stops 4 residues before it. Germline CDR1 and CDR2: NSQYPW and LRSPGD (reference sequence). The length of the CDR3 is 15 residues.

This clone was found many times. Genes and germline are mouse. The read terminates 4 residues ahead of where the CDR3 ends, so the germline J gene completes it. The chain uses TRBV13-3 and TRBJ2-1, with TRBD1 matching 10 bases. CDR3 length: 14 residues. CDR1 and CDR2 (germline): NNHDY, SYVADS. Trimming removed 5 bases from V and 6 bases from J; junction bases left unmatched: 5. CDR3 amino acids: CASRKGTGAAEQFF. The covered CDR3 bases are TGTGCCAGCAGGAAAGGGACAGGGGCTGCT.

This clone was picked up a small number of times. Mouse germline and gene names are used. The read ends 4 residues before the CDR3 terminus; that terminus is restored from the germline J gene. This rearrangement joins TRBV13-3 to TRBJ2-1; TRBD1 agrees at 10 bases. The V and J ends lost 4 bases and 6 bases, in that order; junction bases with no gene match: 7. Per the germline V gene, CDR1 is NNHDY and CDR2 is SYVADS. The CDR3 has 15 amino acids. CDR3 sequence reads: CASSPRDRGFAEQFF. The covered CDR3 bases are TGTGCCAGCAGTCCCCGGGACAGGGGATTTGCT.

This clone has only a few counts. These gene names are mouse names. The read gets to within 4 residues of the CDR3 end, and the germline J gene fills in the rest. The chain couples TRBV31 to TRBJ2-7, with TRBD2 identical over 11 bases. In germline, CDR1 is GKSSPN, CDR2 SITVG. The CDR3 covers 14 residues. This CDR3 reads CAWTRGTGGYEQYF. Incomplete CDR3 DNA: TGTGCCTGGACCCGCGGGACTGGGGGATAT.

This clone was seen a handful of times. The gene symbols are mouse symbols. The CDR3 end is not reached by the read, which stops 4 residues before it; the germline J gene fills it in. This chain uses TRBV13-1 with TRBJ2-4; D might be TRBD1 (7 bases). V was cut by 3 bases and J by 2 bases, with 13 bases left in between. The CDR3 contains 15 residues. Germline V gene data show CDR1 as NSHNY and CDR2 as SYGAGN. CDR3 in amino acids: CASSVEGAFQNTLYF. The sequenced CDR3 bases are TGTGCCAGCAGTGTTGAGGGGGCTTTTCAAAAC.

With regard to this clone: Gene names denote mouse genes. The DNA ends 4 residues before the CDR3 does, and the rest of the CDR3 is filled in from the germline J gene. V is TRBV19 and J is TRBJ2-3; 10 bases line up with TRBD1. Germline assignment: CDR1 FNHDT and CDR2 SITEND (reference sequence). The CDR3 contains 16 residues. Trimming took 6 bases from V and 3 from J; bases not matched to a gene: 10. CDR3 bases read: TGTGCCAGCAATCACCCCCCGGGACAGGGGGCAGAA. Its translation is CASNHPPGQGAE. The CDR3 in full is CASNHPPGQGAETLYF.

This clone was picked up many times. Gene labels here are mouse ones. The CDR3 end lies 4 residues beyond the end of the read and is filled in from the germline J gene. This chain uses TRBV13-3 with TRBJ1-1, with 7 bases lining up with TRBD1. This CDR3 contains 18 residues. Germline CDR1 is NNHDY and CDR2 is SYVADS. Unmatched junction bases numbered 13, after V lost 2 bases and J lost 0 bases. The CDR3 loop is CASSEDRSSVFANTEVFF. The CDR3 DNA, read in part, is TGTGCCAGCAGTGAGGACAGGTCCTCTGTGTTTGCAAACACA.

As to this clone: Gene names are mouse gene names. The CDR3 goes on 4 residues after the read ends, and that part is filled in from the germline J gene. The chain has TRBV13-3 and TRBJ1-1, with D tentatively TRBD1 (5 bases). The CDR3 runs to 12 residues. Germline-derived CDR1 and CDR2 are NNHDY and SYVADS. Trimming stripped 6 bases from V and 3 bases from J, with 9 bases between. The CDR3 protein is CASTQGDTEVFF. The sequenced CDR3 bases are TGTGCCAGCACGCAGGGCGACACA.

This clone was seen a handful of times. DNA and listed protein disagree at residue 12, so the protein shown here was translated from the DNA. Genes here carry mouse names. The read comes to an end 3 residues before the CDR3 does, leaving the germline J gene to fill in the end. This sequence joins TRBV13-3 and TRBJ1-3; no clear D gene. CDR1 NNHDY and CDR2 SYVADS come from the germline V gene. The CDR3 length is 15 residues. Trimming removed 0 bases from V and 1 base from J, with 8 bases in between. The sequenced part of the CDR3 DNA is TGTGCCAGCAGTGATGCAGTACAGTCTGGAAATACG. This gives the protein CASSDAVQSGNT. The full CDR3 protein reads CASSDAVQSGNTLYF. Based on the CDR3 plus reference TRBV13-3 and TRBJ1-3, the full variable domain is EAAVTQSPRSKVAVTGGKVTLSCHQTNNHDYMYWYRQDTGHGLRLIHYSYVADSTEKGDIPDGYKASRPSQENFSLILELASLSQTAVYFCASSDAVQSGNTLYFGEGSRLIVV.